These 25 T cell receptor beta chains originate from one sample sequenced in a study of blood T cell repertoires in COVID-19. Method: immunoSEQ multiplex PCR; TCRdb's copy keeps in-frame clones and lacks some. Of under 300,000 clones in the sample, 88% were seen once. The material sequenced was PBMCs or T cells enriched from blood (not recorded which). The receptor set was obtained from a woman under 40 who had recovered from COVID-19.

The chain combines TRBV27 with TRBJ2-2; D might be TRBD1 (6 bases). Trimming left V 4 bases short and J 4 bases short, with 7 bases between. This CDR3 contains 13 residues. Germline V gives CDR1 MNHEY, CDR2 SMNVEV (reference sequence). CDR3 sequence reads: CASSWTVTGELFF. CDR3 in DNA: TGTGCCAGCAGTTGGACAGTCACCGGGGAGCTGTTTTTT.

The CDR3 DNA is TGTGCCACCTCGGAGGGGTTGGGGGAGCAGTACTTC. Translation gives CATSEGLGEQYF. The rearrangement links TRBV28 to TRBJ2-7; possibly TRBD2 for D (6 bases). Germline loops: CDR1 MDHEN, CDR2 SYDVKM. This CDR3 is built from 12 residues. The V end lost 10 bases, the J end lost 7 bases, and 17 bases lay between the germline ends.

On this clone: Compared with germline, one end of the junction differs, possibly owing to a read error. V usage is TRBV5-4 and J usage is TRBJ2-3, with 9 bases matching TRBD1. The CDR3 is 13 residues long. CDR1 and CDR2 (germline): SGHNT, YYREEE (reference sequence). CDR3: CAQSGQGQDTQYF. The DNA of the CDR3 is TGCGCCCAATCGGGACAGGGACAAGATACGCAGTATTTT.

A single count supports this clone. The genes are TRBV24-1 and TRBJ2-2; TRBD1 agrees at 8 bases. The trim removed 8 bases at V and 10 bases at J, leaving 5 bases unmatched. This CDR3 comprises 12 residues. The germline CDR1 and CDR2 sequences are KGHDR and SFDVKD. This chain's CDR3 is CATTGTGQELFF. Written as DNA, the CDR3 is TGTGCCACCACCGGGACAGGACAGGAGCTGTTTTTT.

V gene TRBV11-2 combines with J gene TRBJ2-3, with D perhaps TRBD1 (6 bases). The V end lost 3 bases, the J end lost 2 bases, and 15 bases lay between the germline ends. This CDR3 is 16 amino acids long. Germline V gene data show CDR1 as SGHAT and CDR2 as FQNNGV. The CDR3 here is CASSLGANRATDTQYF. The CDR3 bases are TGTGCCAGCAGCTTGGGGGCCAATCGGGCCACAGATACGCAGTATTTT.

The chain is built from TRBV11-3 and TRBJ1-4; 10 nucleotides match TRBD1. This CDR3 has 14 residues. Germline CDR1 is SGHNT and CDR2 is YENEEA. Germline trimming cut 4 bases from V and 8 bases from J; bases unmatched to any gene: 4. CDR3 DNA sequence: TGTGCCAGCAGCTCCGGACAGGGGGAGGAAAAACTGTTTTTT. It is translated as CASSSGQGEEKLFF.

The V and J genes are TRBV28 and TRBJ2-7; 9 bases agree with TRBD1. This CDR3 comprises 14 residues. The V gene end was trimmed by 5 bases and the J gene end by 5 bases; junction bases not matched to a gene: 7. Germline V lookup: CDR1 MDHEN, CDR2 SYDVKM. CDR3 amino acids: CASSPNRGPDEQYF. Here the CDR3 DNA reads TGTGCCAGCAGTCCGAACAGGGGGCCGGACGAGCAGTACTTC.

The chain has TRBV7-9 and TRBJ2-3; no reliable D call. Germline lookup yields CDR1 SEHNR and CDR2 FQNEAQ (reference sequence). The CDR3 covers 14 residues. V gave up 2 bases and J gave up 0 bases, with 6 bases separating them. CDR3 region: CASSLSPSTDTQYF. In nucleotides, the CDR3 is TGTGCCAGCAGCTTATCTCCCAGCACAGATACGCAGTATTTT.

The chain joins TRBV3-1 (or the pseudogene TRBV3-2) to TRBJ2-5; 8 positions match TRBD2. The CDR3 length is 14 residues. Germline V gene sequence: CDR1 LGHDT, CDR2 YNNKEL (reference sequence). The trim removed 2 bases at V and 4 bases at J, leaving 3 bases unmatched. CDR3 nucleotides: TGTGCCAGCAGCCAAAATCGGGGGGGAGAGACCCAGTACTTC. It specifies CASSQNRGGETQYF.

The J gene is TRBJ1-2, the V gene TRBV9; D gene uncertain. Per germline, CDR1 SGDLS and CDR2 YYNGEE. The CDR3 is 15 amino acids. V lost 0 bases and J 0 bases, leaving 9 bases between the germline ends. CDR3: CASSVGPYPNYGYTF. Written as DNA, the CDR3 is TGTGCCAGCAGCGTAGGCCCCTACCCTAACTATGGCTACACCTTC.

This CDR3 reads CASSDQAQGGYTF. In DNA, the CDR3 is TGTGCCAGCAGTGACCAGGCCCAGGGGGGCTACACCTTC. The genes are TRBV28 and TRBJ1-2; possibly TRBD1 for D (6 bases). The CDR3 consists of 13 residues. Germline loops: CDR1 MDHEN, CDR2 SYDVKM. Trimming cost V 5 bases and J 8 bases, with 15 bases left between them.

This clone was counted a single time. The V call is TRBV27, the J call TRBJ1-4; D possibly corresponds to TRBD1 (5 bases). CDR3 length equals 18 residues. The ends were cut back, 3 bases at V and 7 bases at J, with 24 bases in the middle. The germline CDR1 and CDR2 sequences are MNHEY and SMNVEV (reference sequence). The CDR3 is CASSFRPLMGPPGEKLFF. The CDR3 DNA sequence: TGTGCCAGCAGTTTTCGGCCCCTTATGGGGCCGCCTGGTGAAAAACTGTTTTTT.

CDR3 nucleotides: TGTGCCAGCAACGCGGGACAGGGGACCGCAGATACGCAGTATTTT. Translation: CASNAGQGTADTQYF. The chain combines TRBV2 with TRBJ2-3; 10 nucleotides agree with TRBD1. The trim removed 7 bases at V and 4 bases at J, leaving 8 bases unmatched. Looked up from germline, CDR1 is SNHLY and CDR2 is FYNNEI. This CDR3 has 15 amino acids.

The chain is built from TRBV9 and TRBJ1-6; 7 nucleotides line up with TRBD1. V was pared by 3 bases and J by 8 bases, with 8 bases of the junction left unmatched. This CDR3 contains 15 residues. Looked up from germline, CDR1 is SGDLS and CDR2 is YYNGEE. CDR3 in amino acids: CASSGETGRYSPLHF. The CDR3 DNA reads TGTGCCAGCAGCGGTGAGACAGGGAGGTATTCACCCCTCCACTTT.

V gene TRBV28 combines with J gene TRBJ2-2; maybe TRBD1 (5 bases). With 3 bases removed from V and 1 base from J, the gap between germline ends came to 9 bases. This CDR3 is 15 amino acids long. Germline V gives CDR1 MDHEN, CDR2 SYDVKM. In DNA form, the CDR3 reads TGTGCCAGCAGTTTGTGGGGCCGGAACACCGGGGAGCTGTTTTTT. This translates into CASSLWGRNTGELFF.

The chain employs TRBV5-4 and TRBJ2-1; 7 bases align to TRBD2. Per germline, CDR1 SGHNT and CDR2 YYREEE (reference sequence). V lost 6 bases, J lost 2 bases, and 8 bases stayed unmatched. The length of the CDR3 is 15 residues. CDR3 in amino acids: CASTQRDLAYNEQFF. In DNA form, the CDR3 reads TGTGCCAGCACCCAGCGGGACTTAGCCTACAATGAGCAGTTCTTC.

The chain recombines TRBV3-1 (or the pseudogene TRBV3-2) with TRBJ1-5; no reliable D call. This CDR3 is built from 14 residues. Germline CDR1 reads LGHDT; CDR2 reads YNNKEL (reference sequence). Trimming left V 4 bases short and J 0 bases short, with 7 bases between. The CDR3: CASSPLVSNQPQHF. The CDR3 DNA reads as TGTGCCAGCAGCCCACTTGTTAGCAATCAGCCCCAGCATTTT.

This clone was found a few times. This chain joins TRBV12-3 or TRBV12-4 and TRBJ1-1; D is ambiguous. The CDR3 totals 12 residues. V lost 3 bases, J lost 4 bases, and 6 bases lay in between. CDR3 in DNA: TGTGCCAGCAGTTTCCCCTCCACTGAAGCTTTCTTT. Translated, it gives CASSFPSTEAFF.

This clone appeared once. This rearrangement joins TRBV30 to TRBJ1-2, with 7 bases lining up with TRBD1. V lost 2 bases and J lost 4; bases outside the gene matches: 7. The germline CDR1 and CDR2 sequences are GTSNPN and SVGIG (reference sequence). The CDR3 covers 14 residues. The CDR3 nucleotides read TGTGCCTGGAGTTATGGGACAGTCCTCTATGGCTACACCTTC. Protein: CAWSYGTVLYGYTF. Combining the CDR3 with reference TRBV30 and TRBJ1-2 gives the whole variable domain SQTIHQWPATLVQPVGSPLSLECTVEGTSNPNLYWYRQAAGRGLQLLFYSVGIGQISSEVPQNLSASRPQDRQFILSSKKLLLSDSGFYLCAWSYGTVLYGYTFGSGTRLTVV.

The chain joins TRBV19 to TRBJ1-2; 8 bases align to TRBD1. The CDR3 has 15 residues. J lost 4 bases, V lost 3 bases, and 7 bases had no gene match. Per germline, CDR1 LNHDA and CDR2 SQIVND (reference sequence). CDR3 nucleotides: TGTGCCAGTAGTATCGACGGGACAGGACTCTATGGCTACACCTTC. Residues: CASSIDGTGLYGYTF.

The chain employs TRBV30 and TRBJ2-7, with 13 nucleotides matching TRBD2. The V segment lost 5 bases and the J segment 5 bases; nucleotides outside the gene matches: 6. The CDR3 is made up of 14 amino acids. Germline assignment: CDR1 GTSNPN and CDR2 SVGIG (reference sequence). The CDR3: CAWGGLAGVHEQYF. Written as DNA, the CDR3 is TGTGCCTGGGGTGGACTAGCGGGGGTCCACGAGCAGTACTTC.

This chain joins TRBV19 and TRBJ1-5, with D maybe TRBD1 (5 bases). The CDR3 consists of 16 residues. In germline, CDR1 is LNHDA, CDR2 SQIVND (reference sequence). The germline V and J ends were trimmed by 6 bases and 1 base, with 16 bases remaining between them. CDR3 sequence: CASRDGGGPSNQPQHF. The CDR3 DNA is TGTGCCAGTAGGGACGGGGGGGGACCGAGCAATCAGCCCCAGCATTTT.

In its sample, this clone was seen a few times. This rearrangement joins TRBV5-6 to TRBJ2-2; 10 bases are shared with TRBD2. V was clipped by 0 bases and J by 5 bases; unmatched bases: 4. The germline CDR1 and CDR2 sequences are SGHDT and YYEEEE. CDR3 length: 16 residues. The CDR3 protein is CASSLELAGVTGELFF. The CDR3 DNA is TGTGCCAGCAGCTTGGAGCTAGCGGGAGTTACCGGGGAGCTGTTTTTT.

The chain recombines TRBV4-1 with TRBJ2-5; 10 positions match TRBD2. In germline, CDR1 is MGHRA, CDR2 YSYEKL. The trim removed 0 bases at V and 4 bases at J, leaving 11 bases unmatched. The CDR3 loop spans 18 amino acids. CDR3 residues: CASSQDVLAGGWGETQYF. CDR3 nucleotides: TGCGCCAGCAGCCAAGATGTTTTAGCGGGAGGTTGGGGAGAGACCCAGTACTTC.

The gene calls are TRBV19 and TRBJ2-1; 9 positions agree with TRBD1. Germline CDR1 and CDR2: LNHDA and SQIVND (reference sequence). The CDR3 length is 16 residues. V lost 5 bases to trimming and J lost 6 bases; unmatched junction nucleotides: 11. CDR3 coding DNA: TGTGCCAGTAGTTTCCCACAGGGGGCGCGAGCCAATGAGCAGTTCTTC. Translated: CASSFPQGARANEQFF.